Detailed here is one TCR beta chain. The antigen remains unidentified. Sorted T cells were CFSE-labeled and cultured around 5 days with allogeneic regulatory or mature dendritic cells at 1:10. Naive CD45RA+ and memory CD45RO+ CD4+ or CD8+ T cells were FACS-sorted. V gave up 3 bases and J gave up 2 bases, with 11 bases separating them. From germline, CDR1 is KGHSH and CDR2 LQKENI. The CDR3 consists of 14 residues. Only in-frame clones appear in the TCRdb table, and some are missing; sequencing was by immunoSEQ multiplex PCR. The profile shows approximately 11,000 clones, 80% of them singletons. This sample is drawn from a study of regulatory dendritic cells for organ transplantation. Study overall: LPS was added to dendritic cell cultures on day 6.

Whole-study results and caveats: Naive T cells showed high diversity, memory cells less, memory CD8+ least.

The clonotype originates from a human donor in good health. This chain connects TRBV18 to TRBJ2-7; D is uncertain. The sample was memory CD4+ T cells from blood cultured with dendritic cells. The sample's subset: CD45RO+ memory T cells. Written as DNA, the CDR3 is TGTGCCAGCTCACCGGGCCAGTCCACCTACGAGCAGTACTTC. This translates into CASSPGQSTYEQYF.